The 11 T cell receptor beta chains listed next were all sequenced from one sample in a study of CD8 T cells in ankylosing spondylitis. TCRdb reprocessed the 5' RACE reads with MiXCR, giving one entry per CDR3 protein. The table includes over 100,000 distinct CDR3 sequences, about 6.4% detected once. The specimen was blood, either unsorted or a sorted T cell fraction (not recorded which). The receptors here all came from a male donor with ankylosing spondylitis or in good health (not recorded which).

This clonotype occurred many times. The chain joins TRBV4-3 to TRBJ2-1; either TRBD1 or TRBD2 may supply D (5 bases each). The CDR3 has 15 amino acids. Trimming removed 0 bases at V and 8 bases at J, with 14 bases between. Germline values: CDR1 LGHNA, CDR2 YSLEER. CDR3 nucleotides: TGCGCCAGCAGCCAAGATGAATCACGGGGCGATGAGCAGTTCTTC. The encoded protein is CASSQDESRGDEQFF.

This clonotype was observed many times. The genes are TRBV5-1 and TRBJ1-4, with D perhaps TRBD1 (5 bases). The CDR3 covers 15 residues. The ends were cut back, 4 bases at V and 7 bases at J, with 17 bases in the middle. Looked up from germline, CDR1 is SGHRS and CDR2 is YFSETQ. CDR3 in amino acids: CASSIGDRLAEKLFF. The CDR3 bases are TGCGCCAGCAGCATAGGGGACCGCCTCGCTGAAAAACTGTTTTTT.

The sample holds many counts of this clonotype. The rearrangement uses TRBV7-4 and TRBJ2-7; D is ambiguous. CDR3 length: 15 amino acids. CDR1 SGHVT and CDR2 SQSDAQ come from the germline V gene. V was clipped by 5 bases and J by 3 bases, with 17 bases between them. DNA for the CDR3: TGTGCCAGCAGCATCACGTCATCGGGCTTCTACGAGCAGTACTTC. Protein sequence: CASSITSSGFYEQYF.

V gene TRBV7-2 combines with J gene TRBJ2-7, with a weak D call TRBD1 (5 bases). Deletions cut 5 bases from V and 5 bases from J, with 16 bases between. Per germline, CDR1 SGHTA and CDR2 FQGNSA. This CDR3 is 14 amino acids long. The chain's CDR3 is CASSKQEPWNEQYF. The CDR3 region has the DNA TGTGCCAGCAGCAAACAGGAGCCGTGGAACGAGCAGTACTTC.

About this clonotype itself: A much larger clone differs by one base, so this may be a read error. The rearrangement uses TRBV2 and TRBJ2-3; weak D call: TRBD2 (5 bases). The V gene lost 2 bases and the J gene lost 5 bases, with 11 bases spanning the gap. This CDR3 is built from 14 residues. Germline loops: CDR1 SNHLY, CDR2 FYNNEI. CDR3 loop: CASSEKGVEDTQYF. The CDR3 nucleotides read TGTGCCAGCAGTGAAAAGGGAGTGGAAGATACGCAGTATTTT.

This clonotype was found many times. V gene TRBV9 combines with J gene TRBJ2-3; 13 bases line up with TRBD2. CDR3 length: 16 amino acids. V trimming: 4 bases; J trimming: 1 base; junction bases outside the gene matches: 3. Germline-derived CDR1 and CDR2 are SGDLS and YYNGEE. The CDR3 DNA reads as TGTGCCAGCAGCTTCGGACTAGCGGGAGGCACAGATACGCAGTATTTT. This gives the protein CASSFGLAGGTDTQYF.

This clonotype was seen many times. Here the CDR3 reads CASSSRPTGAAEAFF. The CDR3 DNA reads as TGTGCCAGCAGCTCAAGGCCAACAGGGGCCGCTGAAGCTTTCTTT. This rearrangement joins TRBV5-8 to TRBJ1-1; TRBD1 matches at 7 bases. The CDR3 covers 15 residues. Germline trimming cut 3 bases from V and 6 bases from J; bases unmatched to any gene: 11. Germline values: CDR1 SGHTS, CDR2 YDEGEE.

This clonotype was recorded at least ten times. The CDR3 region is CASSFSGGYTSHSYNEQFF. DNA of the CDR3: TGCGCCAGCAGCTTTAGCGGGGGTTATACAAGTCACTCCTACAATGAGCAGTTCTTC. The chain combines TRBV5-1 with TRBJ2-1, with 9 bases identical to TRBD2. V dropped 2 bases and J dropped 0; count of bases not matched to a gene: 12. The CDR3 is 19 residues long. Per germline, CDR1 SGHRS and CDR2 YFSETQ.

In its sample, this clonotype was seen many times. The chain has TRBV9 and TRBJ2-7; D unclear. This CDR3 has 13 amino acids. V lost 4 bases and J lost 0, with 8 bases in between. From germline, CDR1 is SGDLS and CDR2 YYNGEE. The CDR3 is CASSPPTSYEQYF. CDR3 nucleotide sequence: TGTGCCAGCAGCCCCCCGACCTCCTACGAGCAGTACTTC.

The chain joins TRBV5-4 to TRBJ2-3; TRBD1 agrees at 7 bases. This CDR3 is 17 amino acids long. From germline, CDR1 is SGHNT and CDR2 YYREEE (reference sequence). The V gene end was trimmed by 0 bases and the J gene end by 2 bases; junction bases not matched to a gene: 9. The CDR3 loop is CASSLALAGTDTDTQYF. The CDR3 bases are TGTGCCAGCAGCTTGGCCTTGGCCGGGACAGACACAGATACGCAGTATTTT.

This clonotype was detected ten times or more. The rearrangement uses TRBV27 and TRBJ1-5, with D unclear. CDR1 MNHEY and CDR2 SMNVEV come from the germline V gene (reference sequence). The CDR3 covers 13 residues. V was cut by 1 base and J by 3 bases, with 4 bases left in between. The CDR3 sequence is CASSLWANQPQHF. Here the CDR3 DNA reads TGTGCCAGCAGTTTATGGGCCAATCAGCCCCAGCATTTT.